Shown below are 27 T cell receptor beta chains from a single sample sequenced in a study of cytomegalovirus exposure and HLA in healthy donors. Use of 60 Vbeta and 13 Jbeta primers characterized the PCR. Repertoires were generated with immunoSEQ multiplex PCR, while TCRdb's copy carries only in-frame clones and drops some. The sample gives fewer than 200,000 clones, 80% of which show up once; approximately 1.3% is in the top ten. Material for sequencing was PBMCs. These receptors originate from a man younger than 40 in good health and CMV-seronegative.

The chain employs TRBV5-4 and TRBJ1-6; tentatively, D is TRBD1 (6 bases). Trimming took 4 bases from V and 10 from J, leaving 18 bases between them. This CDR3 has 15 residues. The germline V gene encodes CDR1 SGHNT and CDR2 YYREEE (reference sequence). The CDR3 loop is CASSVDRSPGSPLHF. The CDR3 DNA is TGTGCCAGCAGCGTAGACAGGTCCCCGGGATCACCCCTCCACTTT.

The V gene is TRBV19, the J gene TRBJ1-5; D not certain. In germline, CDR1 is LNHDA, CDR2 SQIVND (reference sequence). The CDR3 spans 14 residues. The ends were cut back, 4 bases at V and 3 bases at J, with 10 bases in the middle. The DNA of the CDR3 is TGTGCCAGTAGTAAGGAGAGGGACAATCAGCCCCAGCATTTT. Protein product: CASSKERDNQPQHF.

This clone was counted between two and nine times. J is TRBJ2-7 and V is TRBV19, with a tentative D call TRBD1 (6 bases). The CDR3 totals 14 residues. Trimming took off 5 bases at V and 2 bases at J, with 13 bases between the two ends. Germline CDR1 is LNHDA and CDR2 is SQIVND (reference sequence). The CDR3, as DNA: TGTGCCAGTAGTGAACGGACAGCCACCTACGAGCAGTACTTC. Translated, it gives CASSERTATYEQYF.

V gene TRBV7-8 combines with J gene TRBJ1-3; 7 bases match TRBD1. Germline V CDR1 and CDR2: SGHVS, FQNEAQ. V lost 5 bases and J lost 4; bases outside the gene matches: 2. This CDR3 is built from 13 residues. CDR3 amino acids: CASSPGQGNTIYF. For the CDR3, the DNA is TGTGCCAGCAGCCCGGGACAGGGAAACACCATATATTTT. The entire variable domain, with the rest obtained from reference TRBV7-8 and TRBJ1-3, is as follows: GAGVSQSPRYKVAKRGQDVALRCDPISGHVSLFWYQQALGQGPEFLTYFQNEAQLDKSGLPSDRFFAERPEGSVSTLKIQRTQQEDSAVYLCASSPGQGNTIYFGEGSWLTVV.

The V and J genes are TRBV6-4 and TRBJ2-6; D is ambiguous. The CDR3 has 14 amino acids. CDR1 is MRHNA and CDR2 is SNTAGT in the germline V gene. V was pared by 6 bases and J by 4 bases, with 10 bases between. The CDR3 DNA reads TGTGCCAGCAGATCTAGTCTGGGGGCCAACGTCCTGACTTTC. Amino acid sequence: CASRSSLGANVLTF.

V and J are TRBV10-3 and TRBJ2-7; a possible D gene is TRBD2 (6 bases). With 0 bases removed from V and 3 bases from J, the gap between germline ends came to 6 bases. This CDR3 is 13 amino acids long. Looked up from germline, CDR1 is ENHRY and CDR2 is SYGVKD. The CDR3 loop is CAISESDYYEQYF. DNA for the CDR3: TGTGCCATCAGTGAGTCGGACTACTACGAGCAGTACTTC.

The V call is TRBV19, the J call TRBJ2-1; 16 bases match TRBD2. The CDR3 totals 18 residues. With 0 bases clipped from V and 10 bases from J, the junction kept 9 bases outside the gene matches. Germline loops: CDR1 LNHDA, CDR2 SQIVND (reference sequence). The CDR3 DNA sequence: TGTGCCAGTAGTATAGAATTGGGACTAGCGGGAGGGCGCGAAGAGCAGTTCTTC. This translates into CASSIELGLAGGREEQFF.

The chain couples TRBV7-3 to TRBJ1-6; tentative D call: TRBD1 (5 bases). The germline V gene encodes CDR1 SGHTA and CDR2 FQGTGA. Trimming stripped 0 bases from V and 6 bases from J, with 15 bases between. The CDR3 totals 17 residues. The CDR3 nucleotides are TGTGCCAGCAGCTTAACGGGGGGTATTGGGGCTAATTCACCCCTCCACTTT. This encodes CASSLTGGIGANSPLHF.

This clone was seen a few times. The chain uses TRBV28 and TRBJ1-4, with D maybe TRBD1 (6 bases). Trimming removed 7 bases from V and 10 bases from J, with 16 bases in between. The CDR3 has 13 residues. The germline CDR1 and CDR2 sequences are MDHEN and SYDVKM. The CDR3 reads CASKGGGEVKLFF. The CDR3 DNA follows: TGTGCCAGCAAAGGGGGGGGCGAGGTAAAACTGTTTTTT.

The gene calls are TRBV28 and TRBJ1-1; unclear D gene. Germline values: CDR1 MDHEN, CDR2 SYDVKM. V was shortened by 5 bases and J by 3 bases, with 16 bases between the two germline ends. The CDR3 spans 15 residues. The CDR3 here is CASSLGAAPDTEAFF. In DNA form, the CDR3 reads TGTGCCAGCAGTCTCGGAGCAGCCCCGGACACTGAAGCTTTCTTT.

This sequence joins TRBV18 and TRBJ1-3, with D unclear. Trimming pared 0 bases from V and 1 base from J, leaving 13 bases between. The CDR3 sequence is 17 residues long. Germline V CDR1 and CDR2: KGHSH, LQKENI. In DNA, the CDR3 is TGTGCCAGCTCACCACCGTTTGAGAGTTATTCTGGAAACACCATATATTTT. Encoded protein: CASSPPFESYSGNTIYF.

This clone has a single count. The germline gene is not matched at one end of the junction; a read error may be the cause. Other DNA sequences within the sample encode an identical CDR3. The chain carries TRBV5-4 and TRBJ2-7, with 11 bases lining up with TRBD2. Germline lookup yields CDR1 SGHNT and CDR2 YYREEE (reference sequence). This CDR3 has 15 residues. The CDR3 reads CASSLGTSGTYEQYF. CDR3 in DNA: TGCGCCAGCAGCCTCGGGACTAGCGGAACCTACGAGCAGTACTTC.

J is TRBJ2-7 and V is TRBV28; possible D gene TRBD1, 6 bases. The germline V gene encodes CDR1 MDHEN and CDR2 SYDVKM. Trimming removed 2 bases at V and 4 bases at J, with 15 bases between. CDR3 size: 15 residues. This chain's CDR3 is CASSLSLTGWYEQYF. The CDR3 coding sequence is TGTGCCAGCAGTTTAAGTTTGACAGGCTGGTACGAGCAGTACTTC.

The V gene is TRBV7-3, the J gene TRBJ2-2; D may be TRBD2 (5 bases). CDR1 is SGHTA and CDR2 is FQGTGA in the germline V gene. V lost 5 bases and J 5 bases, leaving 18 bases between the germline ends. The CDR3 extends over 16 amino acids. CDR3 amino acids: CASSLSSPPLTGELFF. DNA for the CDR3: TGTGCCAGCAGCCTCTCTAGCCCCCCCTTGACCGGGGAGCTGTTTTTT.

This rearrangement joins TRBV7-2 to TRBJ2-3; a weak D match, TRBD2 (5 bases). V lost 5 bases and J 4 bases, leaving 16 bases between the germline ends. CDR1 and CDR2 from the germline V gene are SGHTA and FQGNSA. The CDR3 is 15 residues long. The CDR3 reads CASSPLGSVADTQYF. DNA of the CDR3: TGTGCCAGCAGCCCCCTGGGTAGCGTTGCAGATACGCAGTATTTT.

The CDR3: CATSSGVLPGGELFF. The CDR3 DNA reads TGTGCCACCAGCAGCGGGGTTCTCCCCGGCGGGGAGCTGTTTTTT. V usage is TRBV15 and J usage is TRBJ2-2; TRBD2 is a possible D gene (5 bases). Germline lookup yields CDR1 LNHNV and CDR2 YYDKDF (reference sequence). V lost 3 bases, J lost 7 bases, and 15 bases lay in between. The CDR3 totals 15 residues.

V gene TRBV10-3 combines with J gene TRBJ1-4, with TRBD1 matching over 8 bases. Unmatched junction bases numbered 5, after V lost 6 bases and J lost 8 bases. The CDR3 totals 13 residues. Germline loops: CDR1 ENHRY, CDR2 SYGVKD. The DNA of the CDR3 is TGTGCCATCAGGGGACAGGAATACGAAAAACTGTTTTTT. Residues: CAIRGQEYEKLFF.

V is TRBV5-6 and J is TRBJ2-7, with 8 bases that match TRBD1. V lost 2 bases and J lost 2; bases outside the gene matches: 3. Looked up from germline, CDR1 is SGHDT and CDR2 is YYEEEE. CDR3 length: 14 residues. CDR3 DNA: TGTGCCAGCAGCTTAGGGACAGGAACCTACGAGCAGTACTTC. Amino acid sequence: CASSLGTGTYEQYF.

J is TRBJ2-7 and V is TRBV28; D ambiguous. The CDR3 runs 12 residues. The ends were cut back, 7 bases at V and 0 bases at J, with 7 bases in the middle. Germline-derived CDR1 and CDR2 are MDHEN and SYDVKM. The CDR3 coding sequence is TGTGCCAGCATGGGCAGCTCCTACGAGCAGTACTTC. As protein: CASMGSSYEQYF.

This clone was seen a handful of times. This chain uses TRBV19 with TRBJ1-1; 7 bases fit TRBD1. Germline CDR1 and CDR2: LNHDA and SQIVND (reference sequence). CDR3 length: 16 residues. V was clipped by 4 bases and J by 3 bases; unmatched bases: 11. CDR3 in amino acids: CASSRLENRGHTEAFF. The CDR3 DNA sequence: TGTGCCAGTAGTAGACTCGAAAACAGGGGACACACTGAAGCTTTCTTT.

CDR3 region: CASSTGTEGSETQYF. The CDR3 bases are TGTGCCAGCAGTACCGGGACTGAGGGGAGTGAGACCCAGTACTTC. The chain links TRBV27 to TRBJ2-5; D is possibly TRBD2 (6 bases). Germline CDR1 reads MNHEY; CDR2 reads SMNVEV (reference sequence). V shed 5 bases and J shed 5 bases, with 18 bases lying between them. The CDR3 is 15 amino acids.

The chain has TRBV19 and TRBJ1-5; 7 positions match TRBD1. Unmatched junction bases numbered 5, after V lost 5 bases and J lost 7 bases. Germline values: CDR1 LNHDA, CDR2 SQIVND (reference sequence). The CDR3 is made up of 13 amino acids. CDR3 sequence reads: CASSVTGSQPQHF. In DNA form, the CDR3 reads TGTGCCAGTAGTGTGACAGGGTCCCAGCCCCAGCATTTT.

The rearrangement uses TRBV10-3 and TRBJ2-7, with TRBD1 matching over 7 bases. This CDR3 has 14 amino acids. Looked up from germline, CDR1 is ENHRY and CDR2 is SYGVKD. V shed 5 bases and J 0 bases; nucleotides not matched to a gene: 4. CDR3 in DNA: TGTGCCATCAGTTCCCGGGACAGCTCCTACGAGCAGTACTTC. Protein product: CAISSRDSSYEQYF.

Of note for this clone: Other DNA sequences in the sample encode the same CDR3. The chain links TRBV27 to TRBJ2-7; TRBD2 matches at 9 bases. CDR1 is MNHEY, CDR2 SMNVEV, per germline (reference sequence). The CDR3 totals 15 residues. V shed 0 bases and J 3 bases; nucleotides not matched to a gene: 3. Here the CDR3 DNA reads TGTGCCAGCAGTTTATCTAGCGGGGGATACTACGAGCAGTACTTC. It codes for CASSLSSGGYYEQYF.

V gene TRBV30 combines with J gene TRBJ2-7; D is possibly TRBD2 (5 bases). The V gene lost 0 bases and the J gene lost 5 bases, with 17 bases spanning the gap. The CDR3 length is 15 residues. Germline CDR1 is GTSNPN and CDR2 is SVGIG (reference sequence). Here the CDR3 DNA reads TGTGCCTGGAGTGTTGGGGAGATATTAGAACACGAGCAGTACTTC. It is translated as CAWSVGEILEHEQYF.

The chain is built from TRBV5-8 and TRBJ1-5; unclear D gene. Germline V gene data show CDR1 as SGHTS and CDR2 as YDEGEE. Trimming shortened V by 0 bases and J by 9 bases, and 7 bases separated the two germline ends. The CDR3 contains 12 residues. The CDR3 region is CASSLGVRPQHF. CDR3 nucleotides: TGTGCCAGCAGCTTGGGAGTCCGGCCCCAGCATTTT.

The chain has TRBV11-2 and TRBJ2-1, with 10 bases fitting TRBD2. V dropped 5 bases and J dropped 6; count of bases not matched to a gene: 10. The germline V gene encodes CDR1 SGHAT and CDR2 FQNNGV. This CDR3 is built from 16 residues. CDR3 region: CASSRFRGLALNEQFF. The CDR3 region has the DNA TGTGCCAGCAGCCGCTTCCGGGGACTAGCGCTCAATGAGCAGTTCTTC.